This TCR beta chain came from a study of beta chain features in type 1 diabetes. This clone was detected a few times. The junction does not match germline at one end; this may be a read error. Germline V gene data show CDR1 as SSHAT and CDR2 as FNYEAQ (reference sequence). The CDR3 runs 14 residues. Investigators reverse transcribed all isolated RNA, so they sequenced expressed TCRB transcripts. This table comes from immunoSEQ multiplex PCR, and its TCRdb copy is limited to in-frame clones, with some not included. The repertoire consists of about 320,000 clones, with about 15% occurring once and the leading ten covering more than 6.5%.

The rearrangement links TRBV7-7 to TRBJ2-5, with D tentatively TRBD2 (5 bases). The receptor comes from a man between 25 and 39 years old in good health. Source material: central memory CD4+ T cells from blood. The CDR3 DNA sequence: TGTGCTAGCAGCTTAAGCAGCGGTGGAGAGACCCAGTACTTC. It specifies CASSLSSGGETQYF.